This section outlines one T cell receptor beta chain sequence together with its context. CDR1 and CDR2 from the germline V gene are SGHRS and YFSETQ. There are 14 residues in the CDR3. Trimming took off 4 bases at V and 3 bases at J, with 13 bases between the two ends. These data are taken from a study of blood T cell repertoires in COVID-19. Study at large: PBMCs, B-cell-depleted T cells, or T cells were the source of the cDNA or gDNA that made up the material.

Authors' processing steps: Reference gene primer amplification in the assay estimated nucleated cell counts. Produced via immunoSEQ multiplex PCR; TCRdb's table is partial and in-frame only. V and J calls and clone size are given by that table; D and trimming were obtained from the DNA. The sample holds 120,000 or so clones; 75% to 80% are singletons and the top ten take roughly 16%. Input material: peripheral blood. The chain joins TRBV5-1 to TRBJ2-5; possible D gene TRBD1, 5 bases. The receptor's source is a woman aged 80 or older with active or convalescent COVID-19. In DNA, the CDR3 is TGCGCCAGCAGCCACCAGGGTTTTGAAGAGACCCAGTACTTC. This codes for CASSHQGFEETQYF.